What follows describes a single T cell receptor beta chain. As yet, its antigen is unknown. Germline V gives CDR1 SGHRS, CDR2 YFSETQ. The V gene lost 2 bases and the J gene lost 6 bases, with 11 bases spanning the gap. CDR3 length equals 13 residues. Sequencing was performed with immunoSEQ multiplex PCR; in TCRdb, only in-frame clones are kept and a portion is missing. The table records 70,000 or so clones, 94% of them present only once. The data are from a study of cytomegalovirus exposure and HLA in healthy donors. Study conclusions and caveats: Some TCR beta chains (164 of them) were listed as cytomegalovirus-associated. In the roughly 120 validation repertoires, approximately 93% of cluster scores exceeded 0, per a later analysis.

The rearrangement links TRBV5-1 to TRBJ1-2; possibly TRBD1 for D (5 bases). Sequencing was done on a sample of PBMCs. The receptor was derived from a woman aged 18-29 years in good health and CMV-seropositive. The CDR3 protein is CASSFDSANGYTF. CDR3 nucleotides: TGCGCCAGCAGCTTCGACAGTGCTAATGGCTACACCTTC.